This TCR beta chain was documented in a study of graft-versus-host responses after intestinal transplantation. About the research overall: For around 3 years after anti-thymocyte globulin induction, all recipients took tacrolimus and steroids. Study-wide points: The marrow of recipients harbored GvH clones, and ileum or blood showed some of them first.

For this clone: Its antigen remains unidentified.

TCRdb's table, derived via immunoSEQ multiplex PCR, lists solely in-frame clones and lacks some. The data show 75,000 to 100,000 clones, around 92% seen once. The V gene end was trimmed by 2 bases and the J gene end by 8 bases; junction bases not matched to a gene: 9. Germline lookup yields CDR1 KGHSH and CDR2 LQKENI. The CDR3 has 16 amino acids. This specimen consisted of unstimulated CD4+ T cells sorted from spleen or lymph node cells, obtained before transplant. The chain is built from TRBV18 and TRBJ2-1; 10 bases line up with TRBD1. The source of this sequence is a human donor who was the organ donor for an intestinal transplant. In DNA form, the CDR3 reads TGTGCCAGCTCACCAAGACAGGGGGCAGAGGGTTATGAGCAGTTCTTC. Encoded protein: CASSPRQGAEGYEQFF.